Included here is one TCR beta chain sequence, with context. The data belong to a study of human T cells and chemical hapten exposure. On the study more broadly: Per-sample variation in TCR yield stemmed mainly from small pooled library volume differences.

This CDR3 is built from 12 residues. The germline gives CDR1 WNHNN, CDR2 SYGVQD (reference sequence). Trimming took 7 bases from V and 10 from J; bases not matched to a gene: 6. Time point: pre-sensitization, week 0. Treatment here: therapeutic diphenylcyclopropenone sensitization with weekly scalp DPC. The library gave individual cDNA molecules unique molecular identifiers. TCRdb independently ran MiXCR on the RACE reads; one entry per CDR3 protein. In the table there are approximately 100,000 distinct CDR3 sequences, less than 15% of which are singletons. The sample was whole blood, taken in connection with sensitization to the hapten diphenylcyclopropenone (DPC). This rearrangement joins TRBV10-1 to TRBJ1-2; 10 nucleotides match TRBD1. This TCR came from a woman in her forties or fifties with alopecia areata. Some clones in this sample may be carry-over from other donors' samples. The CDR3 region is CASMGDRGVYTF. In DNA form, the CDR3 reads TGCGCCAGCATGGGGGACAGGGGAGTCTACACCTTC.